This TCR beta chain was identified in a study of early T cells in non-severe SARS-CoV-2 infection. As for the study in general: Bulk RNA from unsorted whole blood was sequenced; chains were unpaired. The study's findings and limits: In VDJdb matching, anti-spike CD8 responses were favored while private and CD4 specificities went missing.

About this clonotype itself: Its specificity is unknown.

Trimming left V 5 bases short and J 5 bases short, with 19 bases between. The CDR3 length is 16 residues. Germline values: CDR1 SGHTA, CDR2 FQGNSA. Researchers attached unique molecular identifiers to individual cDNA molecules. MiXCR was run by TCRdb on the 5' RACE reads, yielding one entry per CDR3 protein. There are around 70,000 distinct CDR3 sequences in the sample; less than 20% occur only once, and 12% lies in the top ten. The V call is TRBV7-2, the J call TRBJ1-5; D unresolved. Input material: whole blood. The sequence derives from an adult who was a healthcare worker with PCR-confirmed SARS-CoV-2 infection or an uninfected control (not recorded which). CDR3 region: CASSTPDPGVYQPQHF. In DNA form, the CDR3 reads TGTGCCAGCAGCACTCCAGACCCGGGAGTCTATCAGCCCCAGCATTTT.